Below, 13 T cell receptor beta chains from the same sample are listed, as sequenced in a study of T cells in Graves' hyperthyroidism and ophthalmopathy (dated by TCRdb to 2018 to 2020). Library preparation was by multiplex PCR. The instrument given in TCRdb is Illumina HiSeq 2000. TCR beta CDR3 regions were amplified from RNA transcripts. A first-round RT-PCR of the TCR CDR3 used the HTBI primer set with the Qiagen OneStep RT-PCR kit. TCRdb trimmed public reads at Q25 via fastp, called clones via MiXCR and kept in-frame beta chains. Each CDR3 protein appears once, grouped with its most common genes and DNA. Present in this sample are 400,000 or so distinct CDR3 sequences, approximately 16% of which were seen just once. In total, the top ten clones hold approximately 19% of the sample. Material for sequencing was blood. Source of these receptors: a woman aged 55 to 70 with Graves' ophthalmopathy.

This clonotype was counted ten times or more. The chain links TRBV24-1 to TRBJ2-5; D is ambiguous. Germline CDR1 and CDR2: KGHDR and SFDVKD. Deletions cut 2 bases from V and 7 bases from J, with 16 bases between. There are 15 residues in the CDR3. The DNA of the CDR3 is TGTGCCACCAGTGATTCTAGGTCAGGCGGATTGACCCAGTACTTC. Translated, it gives CATSDSRSGGLTQYF.

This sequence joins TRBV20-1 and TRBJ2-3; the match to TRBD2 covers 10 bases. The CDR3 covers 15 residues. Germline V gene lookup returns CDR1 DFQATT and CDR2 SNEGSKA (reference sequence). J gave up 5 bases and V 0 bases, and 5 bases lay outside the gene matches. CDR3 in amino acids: CSARDPSGRGDTQYF. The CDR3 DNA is TGCAGTGCTAGAGACCCAAGCGGGAGGGGAGATACGCAGTATTTT.

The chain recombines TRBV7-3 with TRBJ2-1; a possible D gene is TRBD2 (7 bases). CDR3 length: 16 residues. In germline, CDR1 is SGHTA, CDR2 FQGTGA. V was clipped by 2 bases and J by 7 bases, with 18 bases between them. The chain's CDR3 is CASSLRSGGLMNEQFF. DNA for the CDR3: TGTGCCAGCAGCTTACGGTCGGGGGGCCTCATGAATGAGCAGTTCTTC. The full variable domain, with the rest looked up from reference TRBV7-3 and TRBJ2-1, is GAGVSQTPSNKVTEKGKYVELRCDPISGHTALYWYRQSLGQGPEFLIYFQGTGAADDSGLPNDRFFAVRPEGSVSTLKIQRTERGDSAVYLCASSLRSGGLMNEQFFGPGTRLTVL.

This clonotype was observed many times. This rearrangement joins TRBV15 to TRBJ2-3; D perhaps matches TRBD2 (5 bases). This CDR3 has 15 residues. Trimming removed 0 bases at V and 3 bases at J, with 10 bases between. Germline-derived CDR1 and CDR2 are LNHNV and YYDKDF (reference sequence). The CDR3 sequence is CATSRDSAVTDTQYF. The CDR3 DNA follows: TGTGCCACCAGCAGAGATTCAGCGGTAACAGATACGCAGTATTTT.

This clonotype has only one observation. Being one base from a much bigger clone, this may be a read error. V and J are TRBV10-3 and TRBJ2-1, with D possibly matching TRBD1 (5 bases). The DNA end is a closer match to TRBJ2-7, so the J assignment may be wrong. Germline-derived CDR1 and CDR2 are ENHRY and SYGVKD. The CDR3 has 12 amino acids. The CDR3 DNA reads TGTGCCATCGGTGGGGCAAACAATGAGCAGTACTTC. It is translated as CAIGGANNEQYF.

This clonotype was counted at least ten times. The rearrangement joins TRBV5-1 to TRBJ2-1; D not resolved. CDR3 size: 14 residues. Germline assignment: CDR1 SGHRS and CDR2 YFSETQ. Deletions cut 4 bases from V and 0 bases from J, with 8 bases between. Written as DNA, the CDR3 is TGCGCCAGCAGCCCAGACGTCTCCTACAATGAGCAGTTCTTC. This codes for CASSPDVSYNEQFF.

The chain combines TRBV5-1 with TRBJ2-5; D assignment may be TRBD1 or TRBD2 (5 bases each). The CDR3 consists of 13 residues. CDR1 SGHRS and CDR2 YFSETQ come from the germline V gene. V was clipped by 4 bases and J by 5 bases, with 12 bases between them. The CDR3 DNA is TGCGCCAGCAGCGGGACGAATGGGGAGACCCAGTACTTC. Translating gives CASSGTNGETQYF.

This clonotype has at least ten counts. CDR3 sequence (DNA): TGTGCCAGCGGGGGTGACAGGGGGAACTATGGCTACACCTTC. Translating it yields CASGGDRGNYGYTF. The chain is built from TRBV28 and TRBJ1-2; the match to TRBD1 covers 9 bases. The V and J ends lost 8 bases and 2 bases, in that order; junction bases with no gene match: 6. The length of the CDR3 is 14 residues. CDR1 is MDHEN, CDR2 SYDVKM, per germline.

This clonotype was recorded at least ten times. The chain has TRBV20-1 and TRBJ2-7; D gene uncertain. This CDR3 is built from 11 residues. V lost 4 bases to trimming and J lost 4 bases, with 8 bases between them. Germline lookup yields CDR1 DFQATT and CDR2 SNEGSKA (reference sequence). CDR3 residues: CSATELYEQYF. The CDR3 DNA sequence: TGCAGTGCTACTGAACTATACGAGCAGTACTTC.

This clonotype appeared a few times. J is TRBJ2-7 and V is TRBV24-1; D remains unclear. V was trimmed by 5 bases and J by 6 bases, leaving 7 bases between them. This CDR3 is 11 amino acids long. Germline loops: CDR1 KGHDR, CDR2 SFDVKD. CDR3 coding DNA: TGTGCCACCAGTGCGGGTATCGAGCAGTACTTC. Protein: CATSAGIEQYF.

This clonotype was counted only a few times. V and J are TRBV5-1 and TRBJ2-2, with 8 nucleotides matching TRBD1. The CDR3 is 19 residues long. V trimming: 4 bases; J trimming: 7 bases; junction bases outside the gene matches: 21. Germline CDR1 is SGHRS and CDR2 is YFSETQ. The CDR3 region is CASSPRHRVLDRAVGELFF. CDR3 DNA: TGCGCCAGCAGCCCACGTCATCGGGTACTGGACAGGGCGGTCGGGGAGCTGTTTTTT.

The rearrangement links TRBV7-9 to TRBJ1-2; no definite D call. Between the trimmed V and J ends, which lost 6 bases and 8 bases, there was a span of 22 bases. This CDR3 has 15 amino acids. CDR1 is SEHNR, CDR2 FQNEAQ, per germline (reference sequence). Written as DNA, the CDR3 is TGTGCCAGCAGGCCAGGCGGGGAGCCCATGGTAGGCTACACCTTC. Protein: CASRPGGEPMVGYTF.

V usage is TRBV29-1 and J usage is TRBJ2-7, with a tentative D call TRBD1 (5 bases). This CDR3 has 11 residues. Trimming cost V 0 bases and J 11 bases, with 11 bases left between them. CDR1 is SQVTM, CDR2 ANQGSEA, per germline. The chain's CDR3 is CSVEDLQGEYF. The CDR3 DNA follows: TGCAGCGTTGAAGACCTTCAAGGGGAGTACTTC.